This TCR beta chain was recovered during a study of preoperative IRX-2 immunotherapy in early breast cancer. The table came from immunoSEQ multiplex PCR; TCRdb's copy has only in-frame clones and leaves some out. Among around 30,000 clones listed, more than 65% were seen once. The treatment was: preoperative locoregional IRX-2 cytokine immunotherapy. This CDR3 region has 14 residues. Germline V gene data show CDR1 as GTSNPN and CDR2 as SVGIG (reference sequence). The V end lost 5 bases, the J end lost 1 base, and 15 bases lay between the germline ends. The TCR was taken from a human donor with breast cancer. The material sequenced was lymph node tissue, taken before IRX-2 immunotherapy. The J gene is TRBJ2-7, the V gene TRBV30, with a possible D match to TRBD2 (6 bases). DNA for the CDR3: TGTGCCTGGGCCTCGGGGGTGGGGTCCTACGAGCAGTACTTC. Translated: CAWASGVGSYEQYF.